This T cell receptor (beta chain) appears in the sequencing data of a study of identical twins. The study, taken as a whole, reports: Low generation-probability sequences were in excess among twin-shared out-of-frame alpha sequences. Zero-insertion findings could be partly confounded by invariant cells (MAIT and iNKT cells). In beta out-of-frame sequences, the excess sharing between twins was weaker.

TCRdb itself ran the 5' RACE reads through MiXCR, one entry per CDR3 protein. Of around 490,000 distinct CDR3 sequences listed, more than 20% are singletons. Points on this clonotype: Its matching antigen is unknown.

Germline CDR1 MNHEY, CDR2 SMNVEV (reference sequence). The CDR3 runs 14 residues. Deletions cut 6 bases from V and 4 bases from J, with 16 bases between. This same sample was also taken into another study, of yellow fever vaccine responses in identical twins.

The rearrangement joins TRBV27 to TRBJ2-7, with unresolved D. The sequence was obtained from a woman between 18 and 30 years old in good health. Sequencing was carried out using CD4+ T cells sorted from blood. The CDR3 loop is CASRQAGVGYEQYF. CDR3 DNA sequence: TGTGCCAGCAGGCAAGCAGGTGTGGGTTACGAGCAGTACTTC.